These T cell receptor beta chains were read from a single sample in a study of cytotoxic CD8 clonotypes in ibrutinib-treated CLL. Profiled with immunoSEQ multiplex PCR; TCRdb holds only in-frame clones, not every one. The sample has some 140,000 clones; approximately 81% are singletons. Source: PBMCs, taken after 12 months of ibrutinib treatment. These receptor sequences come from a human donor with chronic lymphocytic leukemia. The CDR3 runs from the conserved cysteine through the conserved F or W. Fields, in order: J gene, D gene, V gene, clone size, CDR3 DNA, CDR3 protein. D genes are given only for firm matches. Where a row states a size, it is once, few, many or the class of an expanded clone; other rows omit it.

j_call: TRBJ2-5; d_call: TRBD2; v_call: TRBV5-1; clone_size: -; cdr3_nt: TGCGCCAGCAGCGCGGGACTAGCGGGGCAAGAGACCCAGTACTTC; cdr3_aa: CASSAGLAGQETQYF
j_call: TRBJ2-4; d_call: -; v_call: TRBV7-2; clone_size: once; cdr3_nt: TGTGCCAGCAGCCGTAGCGGAAGAGCCAAAAACATTCAGTACTTC; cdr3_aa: CASSRSGRAKNIQYF
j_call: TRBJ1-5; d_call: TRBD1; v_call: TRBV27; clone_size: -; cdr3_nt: TGTGCCAGCAGTTTTGGACAGGGTAGAAAACGGAATCAGCCCCAGCATTTT; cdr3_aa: CASSFGQGRKRNQPQHF
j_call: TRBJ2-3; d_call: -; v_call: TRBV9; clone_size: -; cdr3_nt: TGTGCCAGCAGCGTAGGAAGAGCCCCAGATACGCAGTATTTT; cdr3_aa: CASSVGRAPDTQYF
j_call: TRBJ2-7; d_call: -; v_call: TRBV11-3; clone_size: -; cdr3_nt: TGTGCCAGCAGCCAAGAGTACGGTCCCTACGAGCAGTACTTC; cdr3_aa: CASSQEYGPYEQYF
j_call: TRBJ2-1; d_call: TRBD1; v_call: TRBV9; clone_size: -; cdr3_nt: TGTGCCAGCAGCGTATCCGGGACAGGGGACAATGAGCAGTTCTTC; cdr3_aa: CASSVSGTGDNEQFF
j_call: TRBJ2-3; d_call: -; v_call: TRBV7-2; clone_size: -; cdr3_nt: TGTGCCAGCAGCTTAGACGGGAACACAGATACGCAGTATTTT; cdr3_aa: CASSLDGNTDTQYF
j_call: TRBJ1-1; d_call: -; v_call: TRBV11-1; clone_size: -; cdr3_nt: TGTGCCAGCAGCCGAAATGGACAGAACACTGAAGCTTTCTTT; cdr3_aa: CASSRNGQNTEAFF
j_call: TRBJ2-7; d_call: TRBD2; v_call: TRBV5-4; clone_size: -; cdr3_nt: TGTGCCAGCAGCACTGGGACTAGCGTCTCCTACGAGCAGTACTTC; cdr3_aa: CASSTGTSVSYEQYF
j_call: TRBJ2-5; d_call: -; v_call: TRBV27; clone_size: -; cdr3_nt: TGTGCCAGCAGTTTAATGGGTGGGGAGACCCAGTACTTC; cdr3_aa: CASSLMGGETQYF
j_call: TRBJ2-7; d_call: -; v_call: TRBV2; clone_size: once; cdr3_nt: TGTGCCAGCAGTGAAGCCCTCGGACAGCACTCCTACGAGCAGTACTTC; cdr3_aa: CASSEALGQHSYEQYF
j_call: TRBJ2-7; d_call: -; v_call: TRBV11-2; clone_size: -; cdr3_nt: TGTGCCAGCGGAGGGGGCTCCTCCTACGAGCAGTACTTC; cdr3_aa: CASGGGSSYEQYF
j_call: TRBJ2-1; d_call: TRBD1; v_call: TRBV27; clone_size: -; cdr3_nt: TGTGCCAGCAGTCCTGGGACAGGAAACTACAATGAGCAGTTCTTC; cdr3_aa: CASSPGTGNYNEQFF
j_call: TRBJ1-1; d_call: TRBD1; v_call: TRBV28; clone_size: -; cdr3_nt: TGTGCCAGCAGTCCGAAGGACAGGAACTTCATGAACACTGAAGCTTTCTTT; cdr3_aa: CASSPKDRNFMNTEAFF
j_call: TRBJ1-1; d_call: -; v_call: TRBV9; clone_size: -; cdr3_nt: TGTGCCAGCAGCGTAAACAGGCTAAGCACTGAAGCTTTCTTT; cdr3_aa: CASSVNRLSTEAFF
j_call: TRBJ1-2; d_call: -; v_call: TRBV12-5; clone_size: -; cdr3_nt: TGTGCTAGTGGTTTCTCATATAAACAGGGCCTCCAGATGTTTTATGGCTACACCTTC; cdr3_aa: CASGFSYKQGLQMFYGYTF
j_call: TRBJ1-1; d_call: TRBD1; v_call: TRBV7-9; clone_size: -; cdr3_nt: TGTGCCAGCAGCTGGGACAGGAACACTGAAGCTTTCTTT; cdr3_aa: CASSWDRNTEAFF
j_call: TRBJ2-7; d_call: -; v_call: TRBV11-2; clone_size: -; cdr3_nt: TGTGCCAGCAGCTTAGAACTTTACGAGCAGTACTTC; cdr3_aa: CASSLELYEQYF
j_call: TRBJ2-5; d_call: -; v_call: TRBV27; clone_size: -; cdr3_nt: TGTGCCAGCAGGGCCCAAGAGACCCAGTACTTC; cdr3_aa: CASRAQETQYF
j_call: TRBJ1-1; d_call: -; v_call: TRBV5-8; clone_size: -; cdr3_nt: TGTGCCAGCAGCCAAGATCTCGACACTGAAGCTTTCTTT; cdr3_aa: CASSQDLDTEAFF
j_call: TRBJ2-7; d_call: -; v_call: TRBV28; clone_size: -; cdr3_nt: TGTGCCAGCAGTTTGATGGTAGCGGCCTACGAGCAGTACTTC; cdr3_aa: CASSLMVAAYEQYF
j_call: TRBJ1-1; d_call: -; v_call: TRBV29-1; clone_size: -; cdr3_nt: TGCAGCGTTGCTGAAGCTTTCTTT; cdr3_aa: CSVAEAFF
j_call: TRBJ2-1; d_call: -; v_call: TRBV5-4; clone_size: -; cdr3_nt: TGTGCCAGCAGCTTGGTCAGCAACCGGGGGCAGTTCTTC; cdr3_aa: CASSLVSNRGQFF
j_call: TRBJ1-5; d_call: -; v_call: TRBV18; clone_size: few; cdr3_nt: TGTGCCAGCTCACCCGTCGTTGCGCGCAATCAGCCCCAGCATTTT; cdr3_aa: CASSPVVARNQPQHF
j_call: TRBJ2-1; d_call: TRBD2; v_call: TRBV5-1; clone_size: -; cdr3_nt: TGCGCCAGCAGCTTGGGGACTAGCGGGATCGGTGAGCAGTTCTTC; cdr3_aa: CASSLGTSGIGEQFF
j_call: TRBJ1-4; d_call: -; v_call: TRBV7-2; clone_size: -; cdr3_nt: TGTGCCAGCAGCTTAATAGGATCGGCAACTAATGAAAAACTGTTTTTT; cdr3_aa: CASSLIGSATNEKLFF
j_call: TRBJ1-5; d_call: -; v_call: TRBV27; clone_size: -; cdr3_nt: TGTGCCAGCAGTTTGGGAAGCGGGGATCAACCCCAGCATTTT; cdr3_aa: CASSLGSGDQPQHF
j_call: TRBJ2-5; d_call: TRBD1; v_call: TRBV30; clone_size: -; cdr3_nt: TGTGCCTGGAGTTCCCTCAGGGGGCAGACCCAGTACTTC; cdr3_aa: CAWSSLRGQTQYF
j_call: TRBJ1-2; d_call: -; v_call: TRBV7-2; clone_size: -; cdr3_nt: TGTGCCAGCAGCTTTTGGGGGCGCTTTGATGGCTACACCTTC; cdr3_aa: CASSFWGRFDGYTF
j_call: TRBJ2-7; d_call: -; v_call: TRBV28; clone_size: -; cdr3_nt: TGTGCCAGCAGTTTATGGGCGGGACTCGGGGCCTACGAGCAGTACTTC; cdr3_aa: CASSLWAGLGAYEQYF
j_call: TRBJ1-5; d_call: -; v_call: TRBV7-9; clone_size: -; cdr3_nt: TGTGCCAGCAGCTTAGCTGGGGGGTCGGATCAGCCCCAGCATTTT; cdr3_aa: CASSLAGGSDQPQHF
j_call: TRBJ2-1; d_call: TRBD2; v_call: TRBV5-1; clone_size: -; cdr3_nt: TGCGCCAGCAGGTCGGGACTAGCGGGAGGAGGGTACAATGAGCAGTTCTTC; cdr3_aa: CASRSGLAGGGYNEQFF
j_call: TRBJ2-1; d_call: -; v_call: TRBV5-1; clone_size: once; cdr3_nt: TGCGCCAGCAGCTTGGCTTACAATGAGCAGTTCTTC; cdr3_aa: CASSLAYNEQFF
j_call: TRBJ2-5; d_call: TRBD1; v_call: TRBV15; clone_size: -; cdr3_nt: TGTGCCACCAGCCCTACAGTCAGGGGGCTAGAGACCCAGTACTTC; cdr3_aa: CATSPTVRGLETQYF
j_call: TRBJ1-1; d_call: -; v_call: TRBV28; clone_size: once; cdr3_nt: TGTGCCAGCAGCGCGCCCCGTACTGAAGCTTTCTTT; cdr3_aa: CASSAPRTEAFF
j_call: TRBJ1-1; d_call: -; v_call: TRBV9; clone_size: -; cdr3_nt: TGTGCCAGCAGCCCCTCGGGCGGGATAATGAACACTGAAGCTTTCTTT; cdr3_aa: CASSPSGGIMNTEAFF
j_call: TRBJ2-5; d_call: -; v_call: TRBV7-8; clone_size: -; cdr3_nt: TGTGCCAGCAGCTCAGAGGGGGGAGGGCCATGGGAGACCCAGTACTTC; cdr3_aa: CASSSEGGGPWETQYF
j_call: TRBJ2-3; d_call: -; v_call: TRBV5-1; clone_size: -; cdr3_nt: TGCGCCAGCAGCTTGGGTTTTTTAGCGGAGGGGGATACGCAGTATTTT; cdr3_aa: CASSLGFLAEGDTQYF
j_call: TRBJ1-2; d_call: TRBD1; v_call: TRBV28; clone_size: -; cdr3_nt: TGTGCCAGCAGAAAAAACGGACAGGGATTGGGTTTCTATGGCTACACCTTC; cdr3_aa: CASRKNGQGLGFYGYTF
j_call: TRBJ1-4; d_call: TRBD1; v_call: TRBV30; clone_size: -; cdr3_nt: TGTGCCTGGAGTAGAGACAGGGCTGAAAAACTGTTTTTT; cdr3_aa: CAWSRDRAEKLFF
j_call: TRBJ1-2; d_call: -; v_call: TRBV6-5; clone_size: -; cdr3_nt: TGTGCCAGCAGGGCTGGGACTTATAACTATGGCTACACCTTC; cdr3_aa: CASRAGTYNYGYTF
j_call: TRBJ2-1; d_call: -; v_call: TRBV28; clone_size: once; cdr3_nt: TGTGCCAGCAGTTTGAACTTATACAATGAGCAGTTCTTC; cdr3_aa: CASSLNLYNEQFF
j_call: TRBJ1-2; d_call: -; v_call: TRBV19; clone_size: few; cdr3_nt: TGTGCCAGTAGTATAGATTGGGCTTCCATGGGTGGCTACACCTTC; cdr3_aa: CASSIDWASMGGYTF